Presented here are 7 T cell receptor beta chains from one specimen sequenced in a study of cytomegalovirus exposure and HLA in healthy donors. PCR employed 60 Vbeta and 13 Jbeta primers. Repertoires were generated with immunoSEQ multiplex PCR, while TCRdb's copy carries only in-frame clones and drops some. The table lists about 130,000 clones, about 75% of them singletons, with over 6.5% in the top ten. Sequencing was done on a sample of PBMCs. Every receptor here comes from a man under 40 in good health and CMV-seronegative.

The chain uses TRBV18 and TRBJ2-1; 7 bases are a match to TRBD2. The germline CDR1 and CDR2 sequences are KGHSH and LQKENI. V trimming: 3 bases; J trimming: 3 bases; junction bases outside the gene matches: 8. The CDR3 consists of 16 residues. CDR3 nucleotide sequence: TGTGCCAGCTCACCGAACGGCGGGAGTGGCTACAATGAGCAGTTCTTC. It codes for CASSPNGGSGYNEQFF.

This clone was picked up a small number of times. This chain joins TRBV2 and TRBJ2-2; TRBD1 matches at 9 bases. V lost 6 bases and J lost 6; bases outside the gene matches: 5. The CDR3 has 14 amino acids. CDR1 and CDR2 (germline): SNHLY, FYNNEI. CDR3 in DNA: TGTGCCAGCAGGCTGGACAGGGGATCCGGGGAGCTGTTTTTT. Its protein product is CASRLDRGSGELFF.

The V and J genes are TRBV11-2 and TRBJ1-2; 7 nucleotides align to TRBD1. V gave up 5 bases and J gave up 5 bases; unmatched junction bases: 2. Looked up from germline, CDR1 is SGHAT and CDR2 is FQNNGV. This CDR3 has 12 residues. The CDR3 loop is CASSLGQYGYTF. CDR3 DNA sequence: TGTGCCAGCAGCCTGGGACAGTATGGCTACACCTTC. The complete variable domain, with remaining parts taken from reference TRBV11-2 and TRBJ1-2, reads EAGVAQSPRYKIIEKRQSVAFWCNPISGHATLYWYQQILGQGPKLLIQFQNNGVVDDSQLPKDRFSAERLKGVDSTLKIQPAKLEDSAVYLCASSLGQYGYTFGSGTRLTVV.

The CDR3 DNA reads TGTGCCAGCAGCCGCGTCCGGAATGAGCAGTTCTTC. Its translation: CASSRVRNEQFF. The V gene is TRBV6-6, the J gene TRBJ2-1; no reliable D call. Trimming shortened V by 6 bases and J by 7 bases, and 10 bases separated the two germline ends. Germline loops: CDR1 MNHNY, CDR2 SVGAGI (reference sequence). CDR3 length: 12 amino acids.

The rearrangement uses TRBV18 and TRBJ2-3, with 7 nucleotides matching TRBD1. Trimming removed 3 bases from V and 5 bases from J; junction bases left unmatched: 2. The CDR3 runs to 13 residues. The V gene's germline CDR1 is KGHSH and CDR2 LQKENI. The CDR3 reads CASSPPGGDTQYF. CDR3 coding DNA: TGTGCCAGCTCACCCCCAGGGGGAGATACGCAGTATTTT.

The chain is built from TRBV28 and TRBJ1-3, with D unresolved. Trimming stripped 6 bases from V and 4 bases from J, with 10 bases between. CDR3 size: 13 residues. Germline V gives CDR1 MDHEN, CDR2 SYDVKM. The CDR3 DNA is TGTGCCAGCAGCCCTAGTTGGGGAAACACCATATATTTT. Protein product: CASSPSWGNTIYF.

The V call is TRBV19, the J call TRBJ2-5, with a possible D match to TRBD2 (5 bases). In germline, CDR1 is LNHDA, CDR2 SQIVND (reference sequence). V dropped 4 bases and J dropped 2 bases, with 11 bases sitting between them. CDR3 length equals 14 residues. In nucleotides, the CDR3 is TGTGCCAGTAGTACGCCGGGATCACAAGAGACCCAGTACTTC. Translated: CASSTPGSQETQYF.